The present T cell receptor beta chain was sequenced within a study of shared clonotypes between healthy human individuals. Germline loops: CDR1 SNHLY, CDR2 FYNNEI. The CDR3 contains 15 residues. Trimming removed 5 bases from V and 7 bases from J; junction bases left unmatched: 10. Authors' processing steps: Junction-only sequences without quality scores came from ImmunoSEQ, so filtering differed. Sequencing used immunoSEQ multiplex PCR; TCRdb keeps in-frame clones, though not all of them. Clonal size and the V and J genes are those of that table, whereas D and trimming came from the DNA. Among 2 million to 2.5 million clones listed, around 95% were seen once. About this clone itself: Its specificity is unknown.

General study findings and limits: Compared with memory subsets, naive subsets generally had larger estimated richness.

The chain combines TRBV2 with TRBJ1-5, with TRBD1 identical over 8 bases. Sequenced material: naive CD4+ T cells sorted from blood. Subset here: CD45RA+ positively selected. The clonotype was recovered from a man between 18 and 35 years old in good health. DNA for the CDR3: TGTGCCAGCAGTCCCGGGACAGGAAAAGGACAGCCCCAGCATTTT. This sequence encodes CASSPGTGKGQPQHF.